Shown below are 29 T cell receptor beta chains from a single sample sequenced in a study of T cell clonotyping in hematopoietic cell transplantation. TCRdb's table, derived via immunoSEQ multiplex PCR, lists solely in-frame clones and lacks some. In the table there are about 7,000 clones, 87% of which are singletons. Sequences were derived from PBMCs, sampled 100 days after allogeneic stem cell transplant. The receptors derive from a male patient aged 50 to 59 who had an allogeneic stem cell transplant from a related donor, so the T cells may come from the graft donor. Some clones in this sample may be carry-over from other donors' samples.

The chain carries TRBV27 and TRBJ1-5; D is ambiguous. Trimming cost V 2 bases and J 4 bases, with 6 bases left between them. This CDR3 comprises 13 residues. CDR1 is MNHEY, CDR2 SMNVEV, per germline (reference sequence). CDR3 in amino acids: CASSLAPNQPQHF. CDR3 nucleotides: TGTGCCAGCAGTTTAGCTCCAAATCAGCCCCAGCATTTT.

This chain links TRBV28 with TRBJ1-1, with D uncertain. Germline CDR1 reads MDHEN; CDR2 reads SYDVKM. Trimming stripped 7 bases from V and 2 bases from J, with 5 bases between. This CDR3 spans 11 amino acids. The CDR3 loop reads CASKVNTEAFF. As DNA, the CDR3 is TGTGCCAGCAAGGTCAACACTGAAGCTTTCTTT.

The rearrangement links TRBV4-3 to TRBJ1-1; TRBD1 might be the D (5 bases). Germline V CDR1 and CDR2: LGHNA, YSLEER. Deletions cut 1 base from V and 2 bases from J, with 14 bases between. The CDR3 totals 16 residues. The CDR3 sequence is CASSQAVAGSNTEAFF. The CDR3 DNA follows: TGCGCCAGCAGCCAAGCGGTGGCAGGGTCCAACACTGAAGCTTTCTTT.

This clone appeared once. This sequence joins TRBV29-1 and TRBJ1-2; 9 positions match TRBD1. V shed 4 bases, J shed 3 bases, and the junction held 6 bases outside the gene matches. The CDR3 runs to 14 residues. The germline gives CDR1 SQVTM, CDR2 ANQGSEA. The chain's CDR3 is CSVGYRGQDYGYTF. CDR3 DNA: TGCAGCGTTGGATACAGGGGGCAGGACTATGGCTACACCTTC.

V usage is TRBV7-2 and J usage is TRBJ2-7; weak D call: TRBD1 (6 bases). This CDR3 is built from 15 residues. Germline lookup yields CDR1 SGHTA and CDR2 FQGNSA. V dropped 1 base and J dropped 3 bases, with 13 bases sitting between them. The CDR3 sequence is CASSLGPGESYEQYF. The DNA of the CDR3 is TGTGCCAGCAGCTTAGGTCCAGGGGAGAGCTACGAGCAGTACTTC. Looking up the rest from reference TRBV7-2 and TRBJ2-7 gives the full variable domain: GAGVSQSPSNKVTEKGKDVELRCDPISGHTALYWYRQSLGQGLEFLIYFQGNSAPDKSGLPSDRFSAERTGGSVSTLTIQRTQQEDSAVYLCASSLGPGESYEQYFGPGTRLTVT.

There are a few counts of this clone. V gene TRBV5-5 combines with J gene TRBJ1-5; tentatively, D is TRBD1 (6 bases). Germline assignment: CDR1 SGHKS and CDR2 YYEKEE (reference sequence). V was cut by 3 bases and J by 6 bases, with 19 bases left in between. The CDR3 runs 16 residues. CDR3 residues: CASSSGGGGSSQPQHF. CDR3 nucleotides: TGTGCCAGCAGCTCCGGGGGGGGCGGATCCAGTCAGCCCCAGCATTTT.

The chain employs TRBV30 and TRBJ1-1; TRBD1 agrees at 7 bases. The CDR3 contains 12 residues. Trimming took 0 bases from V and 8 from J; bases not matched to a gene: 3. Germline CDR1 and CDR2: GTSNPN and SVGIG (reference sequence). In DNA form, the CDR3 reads TGTGCCTGGAGTGTACAGGGGCAGGAAGCTTTCTTT. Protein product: CAWSVQGQEAFF.

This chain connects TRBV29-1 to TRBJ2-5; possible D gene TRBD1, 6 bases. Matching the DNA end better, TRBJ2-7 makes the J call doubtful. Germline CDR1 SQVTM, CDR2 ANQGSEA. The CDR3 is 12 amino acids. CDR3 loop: CSVRKTGSEQYF. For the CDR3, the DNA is TGCAGCGTTCGCAAAACAGGGTCCGAGCAGTACTTC.

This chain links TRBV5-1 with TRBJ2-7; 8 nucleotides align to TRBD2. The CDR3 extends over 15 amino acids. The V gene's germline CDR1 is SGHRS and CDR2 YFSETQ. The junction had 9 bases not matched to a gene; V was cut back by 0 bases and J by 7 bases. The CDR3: CASSLASGSIYEQYF. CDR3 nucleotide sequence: TGCGCCAGCAGCTTGGCCAGCGGGAGCATCTATGAGCAGTACTTC.

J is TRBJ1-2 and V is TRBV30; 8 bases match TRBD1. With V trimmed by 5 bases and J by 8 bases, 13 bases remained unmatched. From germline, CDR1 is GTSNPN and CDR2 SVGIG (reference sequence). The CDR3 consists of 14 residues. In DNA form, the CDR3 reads TGTGCCTGGGATATCGCAGGGGGCGTGGAAGGCTACACCTTC. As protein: CAWDIAGGVEGYTF.

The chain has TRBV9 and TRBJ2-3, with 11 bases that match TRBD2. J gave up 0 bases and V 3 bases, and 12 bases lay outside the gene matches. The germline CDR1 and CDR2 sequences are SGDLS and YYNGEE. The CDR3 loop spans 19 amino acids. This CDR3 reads CASSERAGTSGISTDTQYF. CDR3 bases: TGTGCCAGCAGCGAGAGGGCTGGGACTAGCGGAATTAGCACAGATACGCAGTATTTT. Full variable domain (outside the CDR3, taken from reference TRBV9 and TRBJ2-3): DSGVTQTPKHLITATGQRVTLRCSPRSGDLSVYWYQQSLDQGLQFLIQYYNGEERAKGNILERFSAQQFPDLHSELNLSSLELGDSALYFCASSERAGTSGISTDTQYFGPGTRLTVL.

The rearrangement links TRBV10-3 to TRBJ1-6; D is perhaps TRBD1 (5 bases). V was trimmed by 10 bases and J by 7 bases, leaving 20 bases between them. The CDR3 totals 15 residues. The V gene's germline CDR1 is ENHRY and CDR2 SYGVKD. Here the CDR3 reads CATRPRQGENSPLHF. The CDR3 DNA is TGTGCCACGCGACCTCGGCAGGGAGAGAATTCACCCCTCCACTTT.

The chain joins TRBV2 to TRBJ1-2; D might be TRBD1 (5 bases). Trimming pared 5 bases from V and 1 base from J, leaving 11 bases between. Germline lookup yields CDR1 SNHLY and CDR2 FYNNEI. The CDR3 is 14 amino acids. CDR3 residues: CASSRQNRNYGYTF. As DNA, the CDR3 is TGTGCCAGCAGTAGACAGAACCGTAACTATGGCTACACCTTC.

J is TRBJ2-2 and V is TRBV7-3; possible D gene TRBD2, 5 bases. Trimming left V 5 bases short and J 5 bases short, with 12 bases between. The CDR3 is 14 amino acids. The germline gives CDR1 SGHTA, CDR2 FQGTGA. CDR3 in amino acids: CASSTPRGTGELFF. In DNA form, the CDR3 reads TGTGCCAGCAGCACCCCCCGGGGAACCGGGGAGCTGTTTTTT.

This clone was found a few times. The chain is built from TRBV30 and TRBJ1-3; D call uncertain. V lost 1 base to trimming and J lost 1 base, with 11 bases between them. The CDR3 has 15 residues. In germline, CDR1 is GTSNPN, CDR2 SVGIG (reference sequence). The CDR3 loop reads CAWSAGVQSGNTIYF. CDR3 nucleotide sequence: TGTGCCTGGAGTGCTGGGGTGCAGTCTGGAAACACCATATATTTT.

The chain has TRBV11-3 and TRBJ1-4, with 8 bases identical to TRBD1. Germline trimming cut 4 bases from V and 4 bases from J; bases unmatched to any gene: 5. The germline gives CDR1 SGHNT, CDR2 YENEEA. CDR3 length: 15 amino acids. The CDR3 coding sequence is TGTGCCAGCAGCTCCCACAGGGGGAATAATGAAAAACTGTTTTTT. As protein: CASSSHRGNNEKLFF.

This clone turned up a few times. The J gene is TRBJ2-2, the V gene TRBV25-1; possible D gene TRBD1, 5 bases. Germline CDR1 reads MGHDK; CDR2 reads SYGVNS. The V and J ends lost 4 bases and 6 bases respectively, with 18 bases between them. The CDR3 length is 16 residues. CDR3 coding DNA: TGTGCCAGCAGTGCCCGCGGAGCAGGGTGGGCCGGGGAGCTGTTTTTT. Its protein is CASSARGAGWAGELFF.

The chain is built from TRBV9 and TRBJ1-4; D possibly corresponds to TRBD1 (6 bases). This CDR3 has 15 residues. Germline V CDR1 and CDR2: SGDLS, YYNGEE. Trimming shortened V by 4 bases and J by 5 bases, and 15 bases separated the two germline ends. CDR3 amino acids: CASSPGGGTNEKLFF. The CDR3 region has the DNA TGTGCCAGCAGCCCGGGAGGGGGTACCAATGAAAAACTGTTTTTT.

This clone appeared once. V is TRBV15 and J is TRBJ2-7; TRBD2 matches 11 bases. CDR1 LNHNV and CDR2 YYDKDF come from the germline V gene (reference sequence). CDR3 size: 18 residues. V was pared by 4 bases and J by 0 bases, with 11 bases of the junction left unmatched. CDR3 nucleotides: TGTGCCACCAGCAAAAAACCGGGACTAGCGGCCAGCTCCTACGAGCAGTACTTC. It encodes CATSKKPGLAASSYEQYF.

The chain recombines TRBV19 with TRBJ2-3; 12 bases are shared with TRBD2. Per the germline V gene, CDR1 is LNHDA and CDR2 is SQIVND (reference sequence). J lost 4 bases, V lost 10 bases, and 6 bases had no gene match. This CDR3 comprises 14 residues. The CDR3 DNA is TGTGCCACCCAATGGACTAGCGGGGCAGATACGCAGTATTTT. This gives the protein CATQWTSGADTQYF.

CDR3 nucleotide sequence: TGTGCCAGCAGCTTAGGGACAGGGGGCTGGGATGAGCAGTTCTTC. The encoded protein is CASSLGTGGWDEQFF. The V gene is TRBV5-6, the J gene TRBJ2-1; 12 positions match TRBD1. CDR1 is SGHDT, CDR2 YYEEEE, per germline. V lost 2 bases and J lost 8; bases outside the gene matches: 5. The CDR3 is 15 residues long.

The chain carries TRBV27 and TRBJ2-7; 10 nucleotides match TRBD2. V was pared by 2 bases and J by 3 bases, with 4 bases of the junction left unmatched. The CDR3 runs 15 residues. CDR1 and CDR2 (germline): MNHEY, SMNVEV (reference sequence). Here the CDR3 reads CASSLVAGGVYEQYV. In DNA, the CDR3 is TGTGCCAGCAGTTTAGTAGCGGGGGGAGTCTACGAGCAGTACGTC.

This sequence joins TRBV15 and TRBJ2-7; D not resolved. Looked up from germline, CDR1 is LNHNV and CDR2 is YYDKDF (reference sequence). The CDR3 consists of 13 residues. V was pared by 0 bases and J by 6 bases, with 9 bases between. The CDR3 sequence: CATSRDGGPEQYF. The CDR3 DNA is TGTGCCACCAGCAGAGATGGTGGTCCCGAGCAGTACTTC.

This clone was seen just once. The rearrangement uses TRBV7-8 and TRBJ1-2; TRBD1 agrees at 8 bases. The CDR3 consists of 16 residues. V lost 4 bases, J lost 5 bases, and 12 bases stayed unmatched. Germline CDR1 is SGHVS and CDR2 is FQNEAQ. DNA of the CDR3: TGTGCCAGCAGCTCGCTCCCCCAGGGGGCGCGGTATGGCTACACCTTC. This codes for CASSSLPQGARYGYTF.

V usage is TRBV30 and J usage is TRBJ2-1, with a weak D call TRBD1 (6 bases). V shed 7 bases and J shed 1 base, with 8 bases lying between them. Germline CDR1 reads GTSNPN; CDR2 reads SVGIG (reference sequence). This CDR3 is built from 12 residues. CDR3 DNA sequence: TGTGCCTTCGGACAGTCCTACAATGAGCAGTTCTTC. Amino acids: CAFGQSYNEQFF.

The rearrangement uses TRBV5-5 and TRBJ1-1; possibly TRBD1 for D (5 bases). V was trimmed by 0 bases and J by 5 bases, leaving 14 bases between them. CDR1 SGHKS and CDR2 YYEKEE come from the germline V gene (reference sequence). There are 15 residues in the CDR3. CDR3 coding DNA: TGTGCCAGCAGCTTGGAGGACACTGAGCCAACTGAAGCTTTCTTT. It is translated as CASSLEDTEPTEAFF.

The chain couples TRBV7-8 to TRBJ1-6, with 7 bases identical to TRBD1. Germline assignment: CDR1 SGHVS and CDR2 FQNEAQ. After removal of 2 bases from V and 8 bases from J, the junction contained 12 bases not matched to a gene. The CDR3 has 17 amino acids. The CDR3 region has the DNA TGTGCCAGCAGCTTAATGAGGTCGGGACAGCAAGATTCACCCCTCCACTTT. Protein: CASSLMRSGQQDSPLHF.

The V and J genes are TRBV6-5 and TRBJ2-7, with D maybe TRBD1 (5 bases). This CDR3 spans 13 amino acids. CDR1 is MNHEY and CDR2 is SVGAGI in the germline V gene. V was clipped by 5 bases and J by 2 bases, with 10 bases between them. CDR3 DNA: TGTGCCAGCAGTCGACAGATCCCCTACGAGCAGTACTTC. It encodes CASSRQIPYEQYF.

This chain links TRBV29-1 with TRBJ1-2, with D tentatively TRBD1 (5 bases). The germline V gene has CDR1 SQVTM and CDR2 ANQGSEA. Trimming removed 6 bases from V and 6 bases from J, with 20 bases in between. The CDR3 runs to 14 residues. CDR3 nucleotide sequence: TGCAGCGTCGTTCAGGGACCCCGTGTTGATGGCTACACCTTC. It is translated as CSVVQGPRVDGYTF.